The present entry profiles one TCR beta chain with its context. This entry is derived from a study of blood T cell repertoires in COVID-19. At the level of the study: The cDNA or gDNA used as material had been derived from T cells, B-cell-depleted T cells, or PBMCs.

As originally analysed: Researchers report that nucleated cell counts were estimated from reference gene primer amplification. Only in-frame clones appear in the TCRdb table, and some are missing; sequencing was by immunoSEQ multiplex PCR. V and J calls and clone size are as listed in that table; D and trimming were resolved from the DNA. Among 90,000 to 95,000 clones, around 88% were seen once, and the ten largest hold about 7.6%. The specimen sequenced was peripheral blood. The source of this sequence is a woman in her 70s with acute or convalescent COVID-19.

The CDR3 protein is CASWTGLGAPYNEQFF. In DNA, the CDR3 is TGTGCCAGCTGGACGGGATTGGGGGCCCCCTACAATGAGCAGTTCTTC. This rearrangement joins TRBV18 to TRBJ2-1, with D possibly matching TRBD1 (6 bases). V was clipped by 7 bases and J by 2 bases, with 18 bases between them. The germline V gene encodes CDR1 KGHSH and CDR2 LQKENI. This CDR3 has 16 amino acids.